The sequence of this T cell receptor beta chain was determined in a study of control samples from healthy donors and cancer patients (dated by TCRdb to the early 2020s). To note about this clone: There is no known antigen for this receptor. Base qualities were left out, and no much larger clone turns up one base away.

The CDR3 goes from the cysteine to the phenylalanine over 14 residues. The entry retains the CDR3 DNA only, 42 bases that are in frame from base 1. The germline V gene encodes CDR1 LGHDT and CDR2 YNNKEL (reference sequence). V is cut by 0 bases and J by 5 bases, and the space between the germline ends is 11 bases. The library came from the immunoSEQ multiplex PCR assay. TCRdb carries this immuneACCESS record with in-frame sequences only. Its versions omit some clonotypes, under half of them owing to an unresolved V gene in the studies checked, with the rest unexplained. The sample has about 150,000 clones on record, 89% of them singletons. Clones ranked in the top ten supply over 4.5% of the sample.

In this chain, TRBV3-1 (or the pseudogene TRBV3-2) is recombined with TRBJ2-7; the D match is possibly TRBD1 or TRBD2, with 6 bases aligned in each. Sequences were obtained from blood. The sequence was collected from a man aged 25 to 40 in good health. The CDR3 sequence is CASSQEPGADEQYF. The DNA reads as follows: TGTGCCAGCAGCCAAGAACCGGGGGCTGACGAGCAGTACTTC.